A single sample gave rise to the 11 T cell receptor beta chains below, sequenced in a study of patients and donors after allogeneic stem cell transplantation. Each CDR3 protein is one row after TCRdb ran MiXCR on the RT-PCR reads. The table has approximately 410,000 distinct CDR3 sequences, under 20% seen once. The sample consisted of blood, either unsorted or a sorted T cell fraction (not recorded which). The receptors stem from a human donor who was either an allogeneic HSCT recipient or a stem cell or donor lymphocyte infusion donor (not recorded which). It is not recorded whose cells these are; they may come from a transplant donor.

This clonotype turned up a few times. J is TRBJ2-3 and V is TRBV11-3; TRBD2 aligns across 10 bases. CDR3 length equals 16 residues. Per germline, CDR1 SGHNT and CDR2 YENEEA. The V and J ends lost 5 bases and 4 bases, in that order; junction bases with no gene match: 9. The CDR3, as DNA: TGTGCCAGCAGCACCTCGACTAGCGGGCGGGCAGATACGCAGTATTTT. This encodes CASSTSTSGRADTQYF.

The chain carries TRBV15 and TRBJ2-2; possibly TRBD1 for D (6 bases). Trimming shortened V by 5 bases and J by 5 bases, and 18 bases separated the two germline ends. Germline V gene lookup returns CDR1 LNHNV and CDR2 YYDKDF (reference sequence). The CDR3 consists of 16 residues. CDR3 sequence reads: CATSRTAQSLTGELFF. The CDR3 DNA reads TGTGCCACCAGCCGGACAGCCCAATCCCTAACCGGGGAGCTGTTTTTT. Complete variable domain (other parts from reference TRBV15 and TRBJ2-2): DAMVIQNPRYQVTQFGKPVTLSCSQTLNHNVMYWYQQKSSQAPKLLFHYYDKDFNNEADTPDNFQSRRPNTSFCFLDIRSPGLGDTAMYLCATSRTAQSLTGELFFGEGSRLTVL.

The V gene is TRBV9, the J gene TRBJ2-3; TRBD2 matches 12 bases. Per the germline V gene, CDR1 is SGDLS and CDR2 is YYNGEE. The V and J ends lost 1 base and 6 bases, in that order; junction bases with no gene match: 0. CDR3 length equals 14 residues. In DNA, the CDR3 is TGTGCCAGCAGCGTAACTAGCGGGGGGGATACGCAGTATTTT. As protein: CASSVTSGGDTQYF.

This clonotype was seen a few times. The rearrangement uses TRBV20-1 and TRBJ2-7; tentative D call: TRBD2 (6 bases). This CDR3 comprises 15 residues. With 3 bases removed from V and 6 bases from J, the gap between germline ends came to 21 bases. The germline gives CDR1 DFQATT, CDR2 SNEGSKA (reference sequence). This CDR3 is CSASPHGDSFSEQYF. CDR3 in DNA: TGCAGTGCTAGCCCCCATGGGGACTCCTTCTCCGAGCAGTACTTC.

This clonotype was picked up a small number of times. The chain employs TRBV6-5 and TRBJ2-1, with unresolved D. The CDR3 covers 16 residues. CDR1 and CDR2 from the germline V gene are MNHEY and SVGAGI. V lost 0 bases and J lost 5, with 14 bases in between. The CDR3 protein is CASSYSRRGLNNEQFF. CDR3 coding DNA: TGTGCCAGCAGTTACTCACGCAGAGGCCTGAACAATGAGCAGTTCTTC.

This clonotype showed up just a few times. The genes are TRBV7-9 and TRBJ2-7, with 9 positions matching TRBD1. This CDR3 has 17 residues. Germline lookup yields CDR1 SEHNR and CDR2 FQNEAQ (reference sequence). The junction had 14 bases not matched to a gene; V was cut back by 4 bases and J by 4 bases. The CDR3 DNA reads as TGTGCCAGCAGCTCCCGCTCCGGGACAGGGACCTTATACGAGCAGTACTTC. This codes for CASSSRSGTGTLYEQYF.

This chain joins TRBV11-3 and TRBJ2-1; D may be TRBD2 (6 bases). Germline CDR1 SGHNT, CDR2 YENEEA. CDR3 size: 16 residues. V dropped 5 bases and J dropped 5 bases, with 19 bases sitting between them. CDR3 sequence (DNA): TGTGCCAGCAGCCCCCGGACTAACTTCCTCCACAATGAGCAGTTCTTC. Protein sequence: CASSPRTNFLHNEQFF.

This clonotype has more than one count but fewer than ten. This chain connects TRBV27 to TRBJ1-2, with 7 bases that match TRBD1. V dropped 5 bases and J dropped 7; count of bases not matched to a gene: 7. The CDR3 sequence is 13 residues long. The germline gives CDR1 MNHEY, CDR2 SMNVEV (reference sequence). The CDR3 DNA is TGTGCCAGCAGTAACAGACAGGGATTTGGCTACACCTTC. Protein product: CASSNRQGFGYTF.

This clonotype showed up just a few times. The gene calls are TRBV20-1 and TRBJ2-7, with D maybe TRBD1 (7 bases). Per germline, CDR1 DFQATT and CDR2 SNEGSKA (reference sequence). V was shortened by 6 bases and J by 12 bases, with 27 bases between the two germline ends. The CDR3 is 14 amino acids. The CDR3 region has the DNA TGCAGTGCCCCGATCCCACCGGGACAGATGGGGGGGTACTTC. This translates into CSAPIPPGQMGGYF.

This clonotype was observed a few times. The chain employs TRBV27 and TRBJ2-2, with 8 nucleotides matching TRBD2. Losses at the gene ends were 2 bases for V and 3 bases for J; bases not matched to a gene: 11. The V gene's germline CDR1 is MNHEY and CDR2 SMNVEV (reference sequence). The CDR3 is made up of 18 amino acids. CDR3 coding DNA: TGTGCCAGCAGTTTAATTTCCGCGGGGGGAAGGTACACCGGGGAGCTGTTTTTT. Translation gives CASSLISAGGRYTGELFF.

V is TRBV5-6 and J is TRBJ1-1, with D unresolved. Germline V gene sequence: CDR1 SGHDT, CDR2 YYEEEE. Trimming stripped 0 bases from V and 7 bases from J, with 13 bases between. The CDR3 has 14 residues. CDR3 in amino acids: CASSLGLLRGEAFF. DNA of the CDR3: TGTGCCAGCAGCTTGGGCCTGCTGCGGGGTGAAGCTTTCTTT.